Listed below are T cell receptor beta chains from one sample, sequenced in a study of blood T cell repertoires in COVID-19. Generated by immunoSEQ multiplex PCR, the TCRdb table keeps only in-frame clones and is missing some. The table records about 240,000 clones, around 79% of them present only once. Material for sequencing was peripheral blood. These receptors all stem from a woman older than 75 with acute or convalescent COVID-19. Both conserved end residues are part of each CDR3. D genes are given only for firm matches. Clone size appears in some rows only: once, few, many, or a class for an expanded clone.

TRBV14,-,13,-,TRBJ2-7,CASSEGAGYEQYF,TGTGCCAGCTCGGAGGGGGCCGGCTACGAGCAGTACTTC
TRBV6-5,TRBD2,15,-,TRBJ2-1,CASSPTGLAGIEQFF,TGTGCCAGCAGTCCCACCGGACTAGCGGGGATTGAGCAGTTCTTC
TRBV21-1,-,17,-,TRBJ1-5,CASSLARGGDTRRPQHF,TGTGCCAGCAGCCTCGCCCGAGGGGGGGACACCCGAAGGCCCCAGCATTTT
TRBV5-1,-,14,once,TRBJ2-1,CASSLGHFYNEQFF,TGCGCCAGCAGCTTAGGACACTTCTACAATGAGCAGTTCTTC
TRBV4-1,TRBD2,14,-,TRBJ2-3,CASSDSGSADTQYF,TGCGCCAGCAGTGATAGCGGGAGTGCAGATACGCAGTATTTT
TRBV2,TRBD2,12,many,TRBJ2-7,CASLGGAYEQYF,TGTGCCAGCCTGGGAGGGGCCTACGAGCAGTACTTC
TRBV5-6,-,14,-,TRBJ2-3,CASSEPTTGDTQYF,TGTGCCAGCAGCGAACCCACGACAGGCGATACGCAGTATTTT
TRBV18,TRBD1,15,-,TRBJ1-4,CASSPDRADNEKLFF,TGTGCCAGCTCACCCGACAGGGCTGATAATGAAAAACTGTTTTTT
TRBV3-1/TRBV3-2,TRBD2,16,-,TRBJ2-3,CASSPQAGGATDTQYF,TGTGCCAGCAGCCCCCAAGCGGGAGGGGCTACAGATACGCAGTATTTT
TRBV2,-,15,-,TRBJ2-2,CASSEEAGRTGELFF,TGTGCCAGCAGTGAAGAGGCAGGGAGGACCGGGGAGCTGTTTTTT
TRBV9,TRBD2,12,-,TRBJ2-3,CASSFGGAHRYF,TGTGCCAGCAGCTTCGGGGGGGCTCATAGGTATTTT
TRBV18,TRBD1,14,-,TRBJ1-1,CASSPDRMNTEAFF,TGTGCCAGCTCACCGGACAGGATGAACACTGAAGCTTTCTTT
TRBV10-3,TRBD2,17,-,TRBJ2-1,CAISETGTTSGTSEQFF,TGTGCCATCAGTGAAACCGGTACTACTAGCGGGACCAGTGAGCAGTTCTTC
TRBV6-5,-,13,-,TRBJ2-3,CASTIASTDTQYF,TGTGCCAGCACCATAGCTAGCACAGATACGCAGTATTTT
TRBV7-2,TRBD2,15,-,TRBJ2-7,CASSLASGGQVEQYF,TGTGCCAGCAGCTTAGCTAGCGGGGGGCAGGTCGAGCAGTACTTC
TRBV3-1/TRBV3-2,TRBD1,16,-,TRBJ2-1,CASSQGRGQGQGEQFF,TGTGCCAGCAGCCAGGGCAGGGGGCAGGGGCAGGGTGAGCAGTTCTTC
TRBV2,TRBD1,16,-,TRBJ1-5,CASAATGVKGNQPQHF,TGTGCCAGCGCCGCGACAGGGGTGAAGGGCAATCAGCCCCAGCATTTT
TRBV9,-,18,-,TRBJ2-4,CASSPHGGGGGTKNIQYF,TGTGCCAGCAGCCCCCACGGAGGGGGCGGGGGGACCAAAAACATTCAGTACTTC
TRBV3-1/TRBV3-2,-,14,-,TRBJ2-4,CASSPHTAKNIQYF,TGTGCCAGCAGCCCCCACACAGCCAAAAACATTCAGTACTTC
TRBV5-1,TRBD1,14,-,TRBJ1-1,CASQAGGANTEAFF,TGCGCCAGCCAAGCAGGGGGCGCAAACACTGAAGCTTTCTTT
TRBV7-9,-,15,-,TRBJ1-2,CASSLVAGTQRGYTF,TGTGCCAGCAGCTTAGTGGCGGGGACGCAGCGTGGCTACACCTTC
TRBV6-5,TRBD1,14,-,TRBJ1-3,CASSKTGVGNTIYF,TGTGCCAGCAGTAAGACAGGGGTGGGAAACACCATATATTTT
TRBV5-1,-,14,-,TRBJ2-7,CASSLDPGKYEQYF,TGCGCCAGCAGCTTGGATCCAGGGAAGTACGAGCAGTACTTC
TRBV6-2/TRBV6-3,TRBD1,15,-,TRBJ2-2,CASSPGTGRTGELFF,TGTGCCAGCAGCCCCGGGACAGGGCGGACCGGGGAGCTGTTTTTT
TRBV3-1/TRBV3-2,TRBD1,15,-,TRBJ1-6,CASSQDNRGRSPLHF,TGTGCCAGCAGCCAAGATAACAGGGGCCGTTCACCCCTCCACTTT
TRBV19,-,15,few,TRBJ1-5,CASRLGQTHNQPQHF,TGTGCCAGTAGGTTGGGGCAGACCCACAATCAGCCCCAGCATTTT
TRBV2,-,12,-,TRBJ1-1,CASRDVWREAFF,TGTGCCAGCAGGGATGTTTGGAGAGAAGCTTTCTTT
TRBV28,-,12,-,TRBJ2-1,CASSLPTGSELF,TGTGCCAGCAGTTTACCCACAGGGTCCGAGCTCTTC
TRBV1,-,16,-,TRBJ2-7,CTSSQGLEKYSHEQYF,TGCACCAGCAGCCAAGGGTTAGAAAAGTATTCCCACGAGCAGTACTTC
TRBV25-1,-,15,many,TRBJ2-3,CASSEGARGADTQYF,TGTGCCAGCAGTGAAGGAGCCAGGGGTGCAGATACGCAGTATTTT
TRBV29-1,-,13,-,TRBJ2-2,CSVGQGNTGELFF,TGCAGCGTTGGACAAGGGAACACCGGGGAGCTGTTTTTT
TRBV19,TRBD1,20,-,TRBJ1-5,CASSIPRDSAYWNSNQPQHF,TGTGCCAGTAGTATACCCCGGGACAGCGCGTATTGGAATAGCAATCAGCCCCAGCATTTT
TRBV7-3,TRBD2,14,few,TRBJ2-5,CASSSSGGLETQYF,TGTGCCAGCAGCTCCTCGGGAGGATTGGAGACCCAGTACTTC
TRBV2,-,13,-,TRBJ1-4,CGAREQLNEKLFF,TGTGGGGCTCGGGAACAGCTTAATGAAAAACTGTTTTTT
TRBV6-5,TRBD1,14,many,TRBJ2-5,CASRSTGGMKTQYF,TGTGCCAGCAGGTCGACAGGGGGGATGAAGACCCAGTACTTC
TRBV11-2,TRBD2,15,few,TRBJ2-7,CASSRGSGSPYEQYF,TGTGCCAGCAGCCGAGGGAGCGGGAGTCCCTACGAGCAGTACTTC
TRBV20-1,-,12,-,TRBJ2-3,CSASPGFDTQYF,TGCAGTGCTAGTCCAGGGTTTGATACGCAGTATTTT
TRBV19,TRBD1,17,-,TRBJ1-2,CASSITSGTGGRSGYTF,TGTGCCAGTAGTATCACATCCGGGACAGGGGGCCGGTCGGGCTACACCTTC
TRBV5-1,TRBD1,15,-,TRBJ1-1,CASRTGTVNLAEAFF,TGCGCCAGCAGAACCGGGACAGTGAATTTGGCTGAAGCTTTCTTT
TRBV5-5,TRBD1,16,-,TRBJ2-1,CASSLGQGSTYNEQFF,TGTGCCAGCAGCTTGGGACAGGGAAGCACCTACAATGAGCAGTTCTTC
TRBV7-2,-,13,-,TRBJ1-4,CASSYLREEKLFF,TGTGCCAGCAGCTACTTAAGGGAGGAAAAACTGTTTTTT
TRBV6-5,-,15,-,TRBJ2-1,CASSSRRGFNNEQFF,TGTGCCAGCAGTTCACGCCGGGGTTTCAACAATGAGCAGTTCTTC
TRBV23-1,TRBD2,16,-,TRBJ2-1,CASSQPLAGTYNEQFF,TGCGCCAGCAGTCAACCACTAGCGGGGACATACAATGAGCAGTTCTTC
TRBV6-2/TRBV6-3,TRBD1,14,once,TRBJ2-7,CASSRQGPFYEQYF,TGTGCCAGCAGCCGACAGGGACCCTTCTACGAGCAGTACTTC
TRBV28,-,18,-,TRBJ2-7,CASSYPISLQGNGNEQYF,TGTGCCAGCAGTTACCCGATATCATTACAGGGAAATGGAAACGAGCAGTACTTC
TRBV6-5,TRBD1,14,once,TRBJ1-4,CASRVQGANEKLFF,TGTGCCAGCAGGGTGCAGGGGGCAAATGAAAAACTGTTTTTT
TRBV7-7,TRBD1,13,-,TRBJ1-6,CASSADRVSPLHF,TGTGCCAGCAGCGCCGACAGGGTTTCACCCCTCCACTTT
TRBV10-1,TRBD2,12,-,TRBJ2-5,CASISGGETQYF,TGCGCCAGCATTTCGGGGGGGGAGACCCAGTACTTC
TRBV28,-,15,-,TRBJ1-6,CASSFPGTYNSPLHF,TGTGCCAGCAGTTTTCCAGGGACCTATAATTCACCCCTCCACTTT
TRBV19,TRBD2,16,-,TRBJ2-3,CASSIGRLAGGYTQYF,TGTGCCAGTAGTATAGGAAGGCTAGCGGGAGGGTATACGCAGTATTTT
TRBV6-1,-,11,-,TRBJ1-4,CASSDIEKLFF,TGTGCCAGCAGTGATATTGAAAAACTGTTTTTT
TRBV5-6,-,14,-,TRBJ1-1,CASSFREANTEAFF,TGTGCCAGCAGCTTCCGGGAGGCGAACACTGAAGCTTTCTTT
TRBV2,TRBD2,14,-,TRBJ2-3,CASSRGGSTDTQYF,TGTGCCAGCAGTCGCGGGGGGAGCACAGATACGCAGTATTTT
TRBV15,-,15,-,TRBJ2-1,CATSREEGSWNEQFF,TGTGCCACCAGCAGAGAGGAGGGCTCCTGGAATGAGCAGTTCTTC
TRBV2,TRBD1,13,few,TRBJ1-1,CATNRGQFTEAFF,TGTGCCACCAATAGGGGACAGTTCACTGAAGCTTTCTTT